This TCR beta chain stems from a study of T cell responses to AZD1222 COVID-19 vaccine (dated by TCRdb to the early 2020s). Background for the entire study: A total of roughly 240 trial participants underwent TCR sequencing, of whom some 210 received two doses of AZD1222 and about 26 received two doses of the MenACWY control vaccine. Trial participants were enrolled into age subgroups of 18-55, 56-69 and 70-plus years, which contained about 160, 30 and 59 TCR-sequenced participants, respectively. On the study overall, not on this receptor specifically: Conclusions about previously exposed vaccinees are limited because only six or seven AZD1222 recipients were SARS-CoV-2 seropositive at baseline. Participants were mostly white British, with more females than males. The authors suggested clonal diversity may have been underestimated. Spike-specific TCR breadth and depth rose significantly after two AZD1222 doses compared with day 0 and with MenACWY recipients. In the small 56-69-year group, the increase in depth fell short of significance, most likely because of low power. CD4 TCRs associated with the vaccine covered the entire spike protein, and the dominant responses were in regions 160-218 and 743-854. Reportedly, close to half of the unique spike-specific TCRs recognized epitopes lying outside the regions that are mutated in the B.1.351 and B.1.1.7 variants. Because no samples from the day 14 peak response were available, repertoires could be characterized only after the peak T cell response.

Concerning this clone itself: What antigen it recognizes has not been identified. No base qualities exist here, and no much larger clone lies one base off it.

The CDR3 regions of human TCRbeta chains were subjected to immunosequencing. On the authors' methods: TCRs in the repertoires were matched against a reference library of SARS-CoV-2-specific TCRs that had been generated with the MIRA antigen-specificity platform. Breadth meant the fraction of unique TCRs that were SARS-CoV-2-associated, whereas depth meant the fraction of total T cells that were SARS-CoV-2-associated. Using the MIRA data, each spike-specific TCR was assigned both to the spike region to which the TCR was reactive and to a CD4 or CD8 class. Log10-transformed breadth and depth values were compared by one-way ANOVA with Sidak's multiple comparisons tests. As stored in TCRdb, this immuneACCESS dataset retains in-frame rearrangements with V and J assigned. A fraction of the clones does not appear; measured against another copy, unresolved V genes explain less than half of the discrepancy, and the remainder lacks a known reason. The D gene and trimming were derived from the DNA, and the V and J assignments and clone size from that table. The sample profile shows around 70,000 clones; 87% of them were found once. The leading ten clones occupy 1.3% of the sample.

The intended sense of this specimen's time point label: about 28 days (+/-7) after the second vaccine dose. AZD1222 recipients given second doses at about 4 weeks or at about 12 weeks were pooled, since spike-specific TCR depth and breadth were not found to differ between the two schedules. The vaccinee samples were drawn from two UK trials, COV001 and COV002, one of which was a single-blind randomized controlled phase 2/3 trial testing AZD1222 (ChAdOx1 nCoV-19) in healthy adults. For TCRbeta chain sequencing, PBMC samples were collected from trial participants at day 0 and at day 28 after the second dose. The sequence was obtained from an adult who received the AZD1222 COVID-19 vaccine. The sample in question was peripheral blood, obtained 28 days after the second AZD1222 dose.

The DNA sequence is as follows: TGTGCCAGTAGTATATTTGGGGGGACCGGGGAGCTGTTTTTT. Translated, it gives CASSIFGGTGELFF. Recombination connected TRBV19 to TRBJ2-2; the D gene is perhaps TRBD2, from 6 matching bases. From a lookup of the germline V gene (reference sequence), CDR1 and CDR2 are LNHDA and SQIVND. Counted from cysteine to phenylalanine, this CDR3 has 14 amino acids. The entry retains the CDR3 DNA only, 42 bases that are in frame from base 1. V loses 2 bases of germline sequence and J loses 5 bases, and the interval between the two ends is 9 bases.